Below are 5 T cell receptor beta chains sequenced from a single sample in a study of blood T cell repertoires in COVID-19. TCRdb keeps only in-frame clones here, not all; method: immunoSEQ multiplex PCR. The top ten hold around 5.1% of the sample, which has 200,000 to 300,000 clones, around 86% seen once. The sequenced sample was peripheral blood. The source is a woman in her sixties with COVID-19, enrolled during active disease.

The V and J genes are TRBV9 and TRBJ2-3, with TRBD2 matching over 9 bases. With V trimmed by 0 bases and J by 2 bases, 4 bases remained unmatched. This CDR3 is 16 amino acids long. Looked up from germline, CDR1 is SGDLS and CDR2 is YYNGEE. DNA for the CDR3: TGTGCCAGCAGCGTAGGGCTAGCGGGACCCACAGATACGCAGTATTTT. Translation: CASSVGLAGPTDTQYF.

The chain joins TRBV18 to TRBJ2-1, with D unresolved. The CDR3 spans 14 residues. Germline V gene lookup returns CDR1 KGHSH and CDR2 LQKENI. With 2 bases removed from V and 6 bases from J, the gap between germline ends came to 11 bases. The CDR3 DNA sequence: TGTGCCAGCTCACCAGTCGGAGCGATCAATGAGCAGTTCTTC. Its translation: CASSPVGAINEQFF.

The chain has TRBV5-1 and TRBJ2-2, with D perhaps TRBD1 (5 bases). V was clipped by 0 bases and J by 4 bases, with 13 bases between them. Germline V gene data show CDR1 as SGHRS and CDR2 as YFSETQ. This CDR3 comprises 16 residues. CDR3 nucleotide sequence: TGCGCCAGCAGCTTGGTAGCAGGGATGGGCACCGGGGAGCTGTTTTTT. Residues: CASSLVAGMGTGELFF. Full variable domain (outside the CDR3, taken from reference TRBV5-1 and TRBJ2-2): KAGVTQTPRYLIKTRGQQVTLSCSPISGHRSVSWYQQTPGQGLQFLFEYFSETQRNKGNFPGRFSGRQFSNSRSEMNVSTLELGDSALYLCASSLVAGMGTGELFFGEGSRLTVL.

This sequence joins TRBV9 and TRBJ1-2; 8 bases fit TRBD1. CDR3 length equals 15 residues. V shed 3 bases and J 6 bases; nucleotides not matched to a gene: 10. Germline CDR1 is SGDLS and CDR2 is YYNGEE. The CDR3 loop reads CASSDGTGPLDGYTF. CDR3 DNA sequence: TGTGCCAGCAGCGACGGGACAGGACCTTTGGATGGCTACACCTTC.

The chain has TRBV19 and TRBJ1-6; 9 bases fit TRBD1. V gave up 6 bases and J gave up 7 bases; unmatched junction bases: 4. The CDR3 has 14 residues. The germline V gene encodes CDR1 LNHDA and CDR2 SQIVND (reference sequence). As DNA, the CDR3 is TGTGCCAGTAGGCGGGGACAGGGAAATTCACCCCTCCACTTT. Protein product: CASRRGQGNSPLHF.